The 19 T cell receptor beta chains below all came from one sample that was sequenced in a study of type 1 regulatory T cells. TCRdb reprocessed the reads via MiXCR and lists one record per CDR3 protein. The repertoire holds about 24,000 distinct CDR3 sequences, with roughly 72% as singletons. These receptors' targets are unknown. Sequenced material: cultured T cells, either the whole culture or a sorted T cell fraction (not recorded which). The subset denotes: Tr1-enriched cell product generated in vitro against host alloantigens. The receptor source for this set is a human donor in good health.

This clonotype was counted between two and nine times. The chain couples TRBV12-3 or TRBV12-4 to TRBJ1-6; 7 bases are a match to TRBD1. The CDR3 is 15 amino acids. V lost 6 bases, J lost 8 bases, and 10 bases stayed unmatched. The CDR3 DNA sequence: TGTGCCAGCAGCCATGTGACAGGGAAATATTCACCCCTCCACTTT. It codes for CASSHVTGKYSPLHF.

CDR3 nucleotides: TGTGCCAGCAGTCTAAGAGGGGACAGTCGGGGCAATGAGCAGTTCTTC. Translating gives CASSLRGDSRGNEQFF. The chain uses TRBV12-3 or TRBV12-4 and TRBJ2-1; 7 nucleotides line up with TRBD1. This CDR3 is built from 16 residues. V trimming: 5 bases; J trimming: 6 bases; junction bases outside the gene matches: 13.

This chain's CDR3 is CASSAERADMETQYF. Here the CDR3 DNA reads TGTGCCAGCAGCGCTGAGCGGGCGGATATGGAGACCCAGTACTTC. The V call is TRBV9, the J call TRBJ2-5, with a weak D call TRBD2 (6 bases). Germline V lookup: CDR1 SGDLS, CDR2 YYNGEE. V was pared by 3 bases and J by 5 bases, with 17 bases between. The CDR3 is 15 residues long.

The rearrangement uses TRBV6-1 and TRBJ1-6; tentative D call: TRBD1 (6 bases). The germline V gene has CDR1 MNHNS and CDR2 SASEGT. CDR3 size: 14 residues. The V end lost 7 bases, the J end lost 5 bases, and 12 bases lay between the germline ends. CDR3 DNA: TGTGCCAGCAACAGGGACCCCGATAATTCACCCCTCCACTTT. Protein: CASNRDPDNSPLHF.

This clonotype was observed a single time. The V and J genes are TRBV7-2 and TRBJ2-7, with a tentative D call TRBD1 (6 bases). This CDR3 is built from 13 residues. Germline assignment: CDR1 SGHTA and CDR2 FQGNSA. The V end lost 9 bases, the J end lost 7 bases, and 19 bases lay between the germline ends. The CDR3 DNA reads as TGTGCCAGTACTGTCGCAGGGGCCTGGGAGCAGTACTTC. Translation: CASTVAGAWEQYF.

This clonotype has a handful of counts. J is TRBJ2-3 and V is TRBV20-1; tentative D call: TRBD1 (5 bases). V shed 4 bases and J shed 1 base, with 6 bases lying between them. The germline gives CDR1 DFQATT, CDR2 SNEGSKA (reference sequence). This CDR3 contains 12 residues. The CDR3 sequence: CSAKQGTDTQYF. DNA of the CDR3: TGCAGTGCTAAACAGGGCACAGATACGCAGTATTTT.

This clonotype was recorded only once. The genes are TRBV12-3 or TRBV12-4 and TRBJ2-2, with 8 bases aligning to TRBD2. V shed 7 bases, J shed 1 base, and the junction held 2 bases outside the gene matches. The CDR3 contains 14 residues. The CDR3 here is CASTRGGNTGELFF. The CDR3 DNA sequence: TGTGCCAGCACCCGGGGGGGGAACACCGGGGAGCTGTTTTTT.

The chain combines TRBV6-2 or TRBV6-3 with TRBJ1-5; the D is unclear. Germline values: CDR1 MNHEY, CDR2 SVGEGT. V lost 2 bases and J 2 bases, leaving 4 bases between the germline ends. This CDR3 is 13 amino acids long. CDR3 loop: CASSYDGNQPQHF. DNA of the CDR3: TGTGCCAGCAGTTACGACGGCAATCAGCCCCAGCATTTT.

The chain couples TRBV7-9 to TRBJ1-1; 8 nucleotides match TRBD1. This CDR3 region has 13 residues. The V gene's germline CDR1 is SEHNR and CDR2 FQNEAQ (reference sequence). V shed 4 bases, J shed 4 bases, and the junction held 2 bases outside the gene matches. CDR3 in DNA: TGTGCCAGCAGCTGGACAGGGCTCACTGAAGCTTTCTTT. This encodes CASSWTGLTEAFF.

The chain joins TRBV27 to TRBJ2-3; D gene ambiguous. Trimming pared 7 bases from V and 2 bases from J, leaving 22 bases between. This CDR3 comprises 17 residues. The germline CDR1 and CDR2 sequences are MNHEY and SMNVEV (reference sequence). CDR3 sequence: CASNPGRIKSLTDTQYF. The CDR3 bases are TGTGCCAGCAACCCCGGACGGATAAAGAGCCTCACAGATACGCAGTATTTT.

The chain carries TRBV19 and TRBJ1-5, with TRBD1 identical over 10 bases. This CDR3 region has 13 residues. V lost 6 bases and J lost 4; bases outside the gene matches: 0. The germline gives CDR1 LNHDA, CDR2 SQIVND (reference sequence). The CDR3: CASRDRGNQPQHF. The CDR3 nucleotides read TGTGCCAGTAGGGACAGGGGGAATCAGCCCCAGCATTTT.

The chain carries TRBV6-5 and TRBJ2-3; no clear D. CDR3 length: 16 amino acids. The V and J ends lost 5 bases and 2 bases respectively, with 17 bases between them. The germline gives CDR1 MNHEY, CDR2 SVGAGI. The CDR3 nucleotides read TGTGCCAGCAGTGAGAGACTTGGGATGGCCACAGATACGCAGTATTTT. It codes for CASSERLGMATDTQYF.

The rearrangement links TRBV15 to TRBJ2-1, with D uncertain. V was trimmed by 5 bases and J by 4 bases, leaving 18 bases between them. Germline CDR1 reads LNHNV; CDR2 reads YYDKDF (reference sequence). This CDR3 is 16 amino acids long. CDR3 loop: CATSEPTGPSYNEQFF. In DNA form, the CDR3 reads TGTGCCACCAGCGAGCCAACCGGCCCCTCTTACAATGAGCAGTTCTTC.

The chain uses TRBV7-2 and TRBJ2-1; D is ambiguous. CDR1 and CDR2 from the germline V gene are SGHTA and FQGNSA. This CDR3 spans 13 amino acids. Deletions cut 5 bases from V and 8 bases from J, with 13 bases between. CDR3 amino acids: CASSHTRVDEQFF. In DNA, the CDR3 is TGTGCCAGCAGCCACACTCGGGTGGATGAGCAGTTCTTC.

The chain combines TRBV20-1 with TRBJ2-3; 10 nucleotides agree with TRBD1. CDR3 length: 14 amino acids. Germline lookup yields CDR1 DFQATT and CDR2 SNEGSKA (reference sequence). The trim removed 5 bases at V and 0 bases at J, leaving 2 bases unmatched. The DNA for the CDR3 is TGCAGTGCTGGGGGACAGGGGAGCACAGATACGCAGTATTTT. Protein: CSAGGQGSTDTQYF.

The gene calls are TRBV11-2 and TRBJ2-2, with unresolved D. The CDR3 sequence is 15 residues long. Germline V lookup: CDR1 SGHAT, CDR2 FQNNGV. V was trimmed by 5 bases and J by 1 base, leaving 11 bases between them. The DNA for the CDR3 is TGTGCCAGCAGCGACAAGGTTTGGAACACCGGGGAGCTGTTTTTT. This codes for CASSDKVWNTGELFF.

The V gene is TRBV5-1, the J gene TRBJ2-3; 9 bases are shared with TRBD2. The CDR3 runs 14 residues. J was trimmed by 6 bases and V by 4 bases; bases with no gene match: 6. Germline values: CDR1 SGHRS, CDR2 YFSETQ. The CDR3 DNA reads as TGCGCCAGCAGCATGGGACTAGCTGTGGATACGCAGTATTTT. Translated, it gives CASSMGLAVDTQYF.

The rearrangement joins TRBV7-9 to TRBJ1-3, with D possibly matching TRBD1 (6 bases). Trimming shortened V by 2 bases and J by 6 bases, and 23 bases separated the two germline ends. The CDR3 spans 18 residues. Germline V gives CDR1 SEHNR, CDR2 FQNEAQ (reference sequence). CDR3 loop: CASSLPSWQGKILNTIYF. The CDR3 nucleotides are TGTGCCAGCAGCTTACCGAGCTGGCAGGGGAAGATTCTAAACACCATATATTTT.

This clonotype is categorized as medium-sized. CDR3 DNA: TGCAGTGCTAGAGACCGCGGGGGGGGGCGCGCCTACAATGAGCAGTTCTTC. Its protein product is CSARDRGGGRAYNEQFF. V usage is TRBV20-1 and J usage is TRBJ2-1, with TRBD2 identical over 9 bases. CDR1 and CDR2 from the germline V gene are DFQATT and SNEGSKA (reference sequence). The CDR3 is 17 amino acids. Germline trimming cut 0 bases from V and 2 bases from J; bases unmatched to any gene: 8.